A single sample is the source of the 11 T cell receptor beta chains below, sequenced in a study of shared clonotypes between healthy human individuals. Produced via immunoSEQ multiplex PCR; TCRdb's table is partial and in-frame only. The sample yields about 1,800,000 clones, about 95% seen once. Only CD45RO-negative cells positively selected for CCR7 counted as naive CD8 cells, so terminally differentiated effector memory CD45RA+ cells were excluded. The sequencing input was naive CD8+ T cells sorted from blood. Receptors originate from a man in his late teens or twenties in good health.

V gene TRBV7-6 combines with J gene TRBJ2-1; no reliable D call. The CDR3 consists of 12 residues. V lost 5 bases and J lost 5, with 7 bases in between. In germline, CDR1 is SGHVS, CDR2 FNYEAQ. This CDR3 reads CASSPFDNEQFF. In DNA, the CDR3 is TGTGCCAGCAGCCCATTTGACAATGAGCAGTTCTTC.

The CDR3 DNA reads as TGTGCCAGTACTCCCGGGGGGCCAGGGCCTCAGCCCCAGCATTTT. Translation gives CASTPGGPGPQPQHF. The J gene is TRBJ1-5, the V gene TRBV27, with D possibly TRBD1 on 6 matching bases. The ends were cut back, 9 bases at V and 6 bases at J, with 21 bases in the middle. CDR1 and CDR2 from the germline V gene are MNHEY and SMNVEV (reference sequence). The CDR3 is 15 amino acids.

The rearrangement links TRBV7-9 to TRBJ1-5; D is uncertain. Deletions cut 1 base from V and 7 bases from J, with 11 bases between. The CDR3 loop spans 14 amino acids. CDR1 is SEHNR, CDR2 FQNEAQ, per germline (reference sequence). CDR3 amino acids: CASSLGHIWQPQHF. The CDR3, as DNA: TGTGCCAGCAGCTTAGGGCACATATGGCAGCCCCAGCATTTT.

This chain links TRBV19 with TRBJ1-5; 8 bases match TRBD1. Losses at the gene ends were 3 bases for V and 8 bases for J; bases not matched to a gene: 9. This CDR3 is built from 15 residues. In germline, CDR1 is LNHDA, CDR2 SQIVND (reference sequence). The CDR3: CASSMQGQGFEPQHF. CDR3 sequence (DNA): TGTGCCAGTAGTATGCAAGGACAGGGATTTGAGCCCCAGCATTTT.

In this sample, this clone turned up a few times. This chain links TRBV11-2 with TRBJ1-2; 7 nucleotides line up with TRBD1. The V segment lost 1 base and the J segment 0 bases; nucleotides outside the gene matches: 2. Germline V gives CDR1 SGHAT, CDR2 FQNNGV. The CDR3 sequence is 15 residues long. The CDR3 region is CASSLGGQSNYGYTF. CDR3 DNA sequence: TGTGCCAGCAGCTTAGGGGGACAGTCTAACTATGGCTACACCTTC.

In DNA form, the CDR3 reads TGCGCCAGCAGCCCTAGCCAACAGGGGGCAGGCTACGAGCAGTACTTC. Protein: CASSPSQQGAGYEQYF. The chain links TRBV4-1 to TRBJ2-7, with 9 bases aligning to TRBD1. Germline V gives CDR1 MGHRA, CDR2 YSYEKL. CDR3 size: 16 residues. J lost 3 bases, V lost 4 bases, and 10 bases had no gene match.

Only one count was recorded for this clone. CDR3 protein: CASQGTSGDSSAQETQYF. The DNA of the CDR3 is TGTGCCAGCCAGGGGACTAGCGGGGACTCTTCTGCGCAAGAGACCCAGTACTTC. The chain joins TRBV19 to TRBJ2-5, with TRBD2 matching 13 bases. CDR3 length: 18 amino acids. After removal of 9 bases from V and 2 bases from J, the junction contained 15 bases not matched to a gene. The germline V gene encodes CDR1 LNHDA and CDR2 SQIVND (reference sequence).

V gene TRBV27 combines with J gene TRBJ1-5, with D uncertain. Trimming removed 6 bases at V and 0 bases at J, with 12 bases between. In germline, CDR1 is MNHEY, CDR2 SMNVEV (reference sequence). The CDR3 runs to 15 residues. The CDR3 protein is CASSQTGNSNQPQHF. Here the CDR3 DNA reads TGTGCCAGCAGCCAAACGGGTAATAGCAATCAGCCCCAGCATTTT.

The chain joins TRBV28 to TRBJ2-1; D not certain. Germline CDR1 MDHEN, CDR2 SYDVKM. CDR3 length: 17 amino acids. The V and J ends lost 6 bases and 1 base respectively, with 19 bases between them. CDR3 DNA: TGTGCCAGCAGCACAGTCCGGCGGACGTTATCCTACAATGAGCAGTTCTTC. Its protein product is CASSTVRRTLSYNEQFF.

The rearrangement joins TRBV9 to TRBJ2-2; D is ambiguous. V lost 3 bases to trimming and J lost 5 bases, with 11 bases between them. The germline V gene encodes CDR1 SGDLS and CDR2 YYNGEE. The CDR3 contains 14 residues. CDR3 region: CASSGVPETGELFF. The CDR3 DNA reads TGTGCCAGCAGCGGGGTTCCGGAGACCGGGGAGCTGTTTTTT.

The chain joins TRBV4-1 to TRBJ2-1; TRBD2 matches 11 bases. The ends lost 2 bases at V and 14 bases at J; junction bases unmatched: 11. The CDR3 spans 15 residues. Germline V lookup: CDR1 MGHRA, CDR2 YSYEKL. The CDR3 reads CASSQNSGGAGLEFF. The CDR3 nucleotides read TGCGCCAGCAGCCAAAATAGCGGGGGGGCCGGGTTAGAGTTCTTC.